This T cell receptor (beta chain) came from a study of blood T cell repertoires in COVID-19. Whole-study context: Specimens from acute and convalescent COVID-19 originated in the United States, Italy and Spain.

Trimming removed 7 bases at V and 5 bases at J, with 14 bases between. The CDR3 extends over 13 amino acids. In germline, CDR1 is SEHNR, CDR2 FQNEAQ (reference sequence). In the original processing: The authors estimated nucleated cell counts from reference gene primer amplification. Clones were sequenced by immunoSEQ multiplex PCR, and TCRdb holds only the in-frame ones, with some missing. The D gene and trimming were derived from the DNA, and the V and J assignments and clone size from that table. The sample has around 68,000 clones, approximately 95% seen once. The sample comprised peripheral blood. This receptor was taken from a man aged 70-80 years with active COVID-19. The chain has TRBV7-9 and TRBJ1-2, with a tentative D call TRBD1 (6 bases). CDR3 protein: CASNEGGAYGYTF. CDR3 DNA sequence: TGTGCCAGCAACGAAGGGGGGGCGTATGGCTACACCTTC.